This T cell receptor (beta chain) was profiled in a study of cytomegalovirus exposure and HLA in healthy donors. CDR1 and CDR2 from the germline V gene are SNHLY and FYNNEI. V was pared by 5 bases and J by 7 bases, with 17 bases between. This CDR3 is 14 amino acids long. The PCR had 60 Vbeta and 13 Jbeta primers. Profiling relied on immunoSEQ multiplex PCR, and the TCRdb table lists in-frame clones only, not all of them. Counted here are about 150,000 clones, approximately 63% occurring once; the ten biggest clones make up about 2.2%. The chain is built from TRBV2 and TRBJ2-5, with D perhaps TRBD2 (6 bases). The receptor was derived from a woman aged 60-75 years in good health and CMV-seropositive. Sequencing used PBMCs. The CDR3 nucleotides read TGTGCCAGCAGTCCCTGGTTAGCGGAGGGGACCCAGTACTTC. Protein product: CASSPWLAEGTQYF. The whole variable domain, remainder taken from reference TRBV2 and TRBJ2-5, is EPEVTQTPSHQVTQMGQEVILRCVPISNHLYFYWYRQILGQKVEFLVSFYNNEISEKSEIFDDQFSVERPDGSNFTLKIRSTKLEDSAMYFCASSPWLAEGTQYFGPGTRLLVL.